These T cell receptor beta chains were read from a single sample in a study of monozygotic twins with inflammatory bowel disease. One entry per CDR3 protein, without DNA, is what TCRdb gives after re-calling the 5' RACE reads. The specimen's table records some 450,000 distinct CDR3 sequences. Sequencing was carried out using blood. These receptors originate from a human donor with ulcerative colitis or Crohn's disease, or a healthy co-twin of an affected twin (not recorded which). CDR3s include the opening cysteine and the closing phenylalanine or tryptophan.

j_call v_call cdr3_length cdr3_aa
TRBJ2-7 TRBV29-1 15 CSVIRQGGRGGEQYF
TRBJ1-1 TRBV20-1 14 CSARVTGFSTKAFF
TRBJ2-2 TRBV5-1 15 CASSLGSANTGELFF
TRBJ1-3 TRBV18 17 CASSPRDSFSSGNTIYF
TRBJ2-2 TRBV5-4 15 CASSTGTWGPGELFF
TRBJ2-2 TRBV7-2 16 CASSLTSGLYTGELFF
TRBJ2-2 TRBV4-2 15 CASSQEPRNTGELFF
TRBJ1-1 TRBV12-3/TRBV12-4 12 CASSLERTEAFF
TRBJ2-3 TRBV7-2 14 CASSASWAKDTQYF
TRBJ1-2 TRBV4-2 14 CASSQGVQGYGYTF
TRBJ1-5 TRBV24-1 16 CATSESGTGTGQPQHF
TRBJ1-4 TRBV7-9 16 CASSPSWTATNEKLFF
TRBJ1-4 TRBV7-9 13 CASSIQGREKLFF
TRBJ1-1 TRBV28 11 CASRHGSEAFF
TRBJ2-1 TRBV28 14 CASRRAGSRNEQFF
TRBJ1-5 TRBV12-3/TRBV12-4 19 CASSSRGQGASVSNQPQHF
TRBJ2-7 TRBV21-1 15 CASSGPGLAIYEQYF
TRBJ2-3 TRBV6-6 14 CASSPEAPGHTQYF
TRBJ2-5 TRBV4-1 16 CASSQDQAGLYETQYF
TRBJ1-6 TRBV20-1 14 CSAGVTGEGSPLHF
TRBJ1-1 TRBV19 11 CATTSGTEAFF
TRBJ1-6 TRBV12-3/TRBV12-4 18 CASSDGQGLSSYNSPLHF
TRBJ2-1 TRBV10-3 14 CAISEGTSYNEQFF